This T cell receptor (beta chain) was captured in a study of control samples from healthy donors and cancer patients. This clone was counted once. J lost 2 bases, V lost 0 bases, and 5 bases had no gene match. CDR1 SGHRS and CDR2 YFSETQ come from the germline V gene. This CDR3 comprises 16 residues. TCRdb's copy holds only in-frame clones and misses some; the assay was immunoSEQ multiplex PCR. The sample shows some 140,000 clones, approximately 93% of them seen only once. This clonotype was sampled from a man in his forties in good health. V usage is TRBV5-1 and J usage is TRBJ2-7; 10 bases align to TRBD1. Sequencing used blood. CDR3 in DNA: TGCGCCAGCAGCTTGGCCCCCGGGACAGGGGCCTACGAGCAGTACTTC. Translated, it gives CASSLAPGTGAYEQYF.